This T cell receptor (beta chain) was retrieved from a study of blood T cell repertoires in COVID-19 (dated by TCRdb to between 2020 and 2021). Looking at the study overall: The collaborator samples originated in the United States, Italy and Spain and spanned the acute and convalescent phases of COVID-19. The material from the prospective study consisted of cDNA or gDNA derived from T cells, B-cell-depleted T cells, or PBMCs. Deeply sampled blood TCRbeta repertoires from subjects exposed to, actively infected with, or recovered from COVID-19 were included in the dataset. The repertoires were released in a freely available public database meant as a resource for research on the immune response to SARS-CoV-2. The samples were drawn from the first 160 participants of the ongoing ImmuneRACE study and from 1,254 subjects provided by 6 global collaborators. Sample metadata almost always included a de-identified subject ID, COVID-19 status, age in years and sex. Where available, HLA class I and class II types were taken from metadata supplied by the sample provider and were not determined by assay-based typing.

On the study overall, not on this receptor specifically: The quantity of clinical and demographic metadata differed by source and by participant and was supplied without curation.

Participants in the prospective study were enrolled through a virtual design, were aged 18 to 89 years, and lived in about 25 United States geographic areas. Cohort assignment in the prospective study relied on participant-reported clinical history from a screening survey and a study questionnaire. Each participant in the prospective study had whole blood, serum and a nasopharyngeal or oropharyngeal swab collected by mobile phlebotomists. Participants in the prospective study had the option to provide additional blood draws and questionnaires over a roughly two-month period. Before DNA extraction, prospective study blood samples were shipped either frozen or at room temperature. TCRbeta CDR3 regions were amplified from genomic DNA by means of the immunoSEQ Assay, a bias-controlled multiplex PCR. Per the source publication's procedure: Within the assay, amplification of reference gene primers was used to estimate how many nucleated cells each sample contained. Sequence reads were collapsed and filtered to measure the absolute abundance of every unique TCRbeta CDR3 rearrangement. For each sample, productive Simpson clonality was calculated as the square root of Simpson's diversity index across productive rearrangements. TCRdb re-hosts the immuneACCESS table, in-frame sequences only. Its copies lack some clones; in the studies checked, an unresolved V gene accounts for under half of them, and the cause for the rest is not known. D and trimming come from the DNA, and the V and J calls and clone size come from that table. This sample is represented by about 180,000 clones; about 90% of them were singletons. 0.95% to 1.5% of the sample is held by the ten biggest clonotypes.

A word on this clone: Its antigen is still unknown. It has no much larger one-base neighbor in the sample; base qualities were not kept.

The germline V gene yields MNHEY for CDR1 and SVGEGT for CDR2. The CDR3 sequence holds 15 residues, the cysteine and phenylalanine included. Only the CDR3 part of the read is kept: 45 bases, read in frame from the first base. Trimming leaves V shorter by 4 bases and J shorter by 2 bases, with the junction holding 4 bases beyond the gene matches. The sample consisted of PBMCs or T cells enriched from blood (not recorded which). The chain couples TRBV6-2 or TRBV6-3 to TRBJ2-3; TRBD2 aligns with 9 central bases. The clonotype comes from a human donor with acute COVID-19. The donor label of this sample is uncertain. The nucleotides read TGTGCCAGCAGTTCGAGCGGGGGGTTCACAGATACGCAGTATTTT. Its protein is CASSSSGGFTDTQYF.